This entry lists 31 T cell receptor beta chains sequenced from one sample in a study of cytomegalovirus exposure and HLA in healthy donors. PCR was performed using 60 Vbeta and 13 Jbeta primers. Using immunoSEQ multiplex PCR, the repertoire was profiled, and TCRdb retains in-frame clones only, with some absent. The table lists around 130,000 clones, about 80% of them singletons. The source material was PBMCs. These receptors were taken from a boy aged 2 to 9 in good health and CMV-seronegative.

This rearrangement joins TRBV25-1 to TRBJ2-1, with 7 bases identical to TRBD1. V was clipped by 11 bases and J by 13 bases; unmatched bases: 8. This CDR3 comprises 10 residues. CDR1 MGHDK and CDR2 SYGVNS come from the germline V gene. The CDR3 protein is CAPLHRGQFF. The CDR3 nucleotides are TGTGCCCCTCTACACAGGGGTCAGTTCTTC. Complete variable domain (other parts from reference TRBV25-1 and TRBJ2-1): EADIYQTPRYLVIGTGKKITLECSQTMGHDKMYWYQQDPGMELHLIHYSYGVNSTEKGDLSSESTVSRIRTEHFPLTLESARPSHTSQYLCAPLHRGQFFGPGTRLTVL.

The V gene is TRBV7-2, the J gene TRBJ2-1, with 8 nucleotides matching TRBD2. Trimming at V came to 0 bases and at J to 6 bases, leaving 4 bases not matched to a gene. Germline V gene data show CDR1 as SGHTA and CDR2 as FQGNSA. The CDR3 length is 15 residues. CDR3 nucleotide sequence: TGTGCCAGCAGCTTAGCGGGCGGGGGGCTCAATGAGCAGTTCTTC. Amino acids: CASSLAGGGLNEQFF.

The rearrangement uses TRBV18 and TRBJ1-1, with 7 bases matching TRBD1. With V trimmed by 1 base and J by 1 base, 6 bases remained unmatched. The CDR3 is made up of 16 amino acids. CDR1 and CDR2 from the germline V gene are KGHSH and LQKENI. CDR3 nucleotides: TGTGCCAGCTCACCACTTTGGGACAGTCAGAACACTGAAGCTTTCTTT. Residues: CASSPLWDSQNTEAFF.

The J gene is TRBJ1-2, the V gene TRBV2; D not resolved. The CDR3 has 14 amino acids. The V end was cut by 3 bases, the J end by 7 bases, with 15 bases between. Germline assignment: CDR1 SNHLY and CDR2 FYNNEI. CDR3 sequence (DNA): TGTGCCAGCAGTGATTGGGGAGGCCGGACTGGCTACACCTTC. It specifies CASSDWGGRTGYTF.

This rearrangement joins TRBV4-2 to TRBJ2-5; D is unresolved. Germline-derived CDR1 and CDR2 are LGHNA and YNFKEQ. Trimming pared 4 bases from V and 5 bases from J, leaving 8 bases between. The CDR3 has 12 residues. CDR3 DNA: TGTGCCAGCAGCCGCTCCGGGGAGACCCAGTACTTC. It yields the protein CASSRSGETQYF.

The gene calls are TRBV5-1 and TRBJ2-5, with a tentative D call TRBD2 (5 bases). The CDR3 sequence is 15 residues long. Trimming removed 0 bases at V and 5 bases at J, with 14 bases between. Looked up from germline, CDR1 is SGHRS and CDR2 is YFSETQ. CDR3 sequence: CASSLAGGGTETQYF. The CDR3 DNA reads TGCGCCAGCAGCTTGGCCGGCGGAGGTACGGAGACCCAGTACTTC.

The chain combines TRBV10-2 with TRBJ2-5, with a tentative D call TRBD1 (6 bases). This CDR3 has 14 amino acids. V dropped 1 base and J dropped 5 bases, with 11 bases sitting between them. Germline CDR1 and CDR2: WSHSY and SAAADI. The CDR3 here is CASSELGAWETQYF. The CDR3 coding sequence is TGCGCCAGCAGTGAGTTGGGGGCTTGGGAGACCCAGTACTTC.

The rearrangement links TRBV6-6 to TRBJ1-1, with D unclear. The ends were cut back, 6 bases at V and 7 bases at J, with 9 bases in the middle. The CDR3 has 11 amino acids. CDR1 and CDR2 (germline): MNHNY, SVGAGI (reference sequence). The CDR3 DNA sequence: TGTGCCAGCAGGTCCGGGAATGAAGCTTTCTTT. Translation gives CASRSGNEAFF.

For this clone: In the same sample, other DNA sequences code for this CDR3. The V call is TRBV2, the J call TRBJ1-2; 7 bases are a match to TRBD1. CDR1 is SNHLY, CDR2 FYNNEI, per germline. J lost 1 base, V lost 6 bases, and 14 bases had no gene match. CDR3 length: 17 residues. The CDR3 bases are TGTGCCAGCAGCTATCCGGGGCAGGGGGTTCTTAACTATGGCTACACCTTC. Its translation is CASSYPGQGVLNYGYTF.

The V gene is TRBV6-4, the J gene TRBJ2-1; 7 bases map to TRBD2. The CDR3 runs 15 residues. Trimming took 7 bases from V and 7 from J; bases not matched to a gene: 13. CDR1 is MRHNA and CDR2 is SNTAGT in the germline V gene. The CDR3 reads CASNLRLAPRNEQFF. The CDR3 DNA reads TGTGCCAGCAACCTTCGACTAGCCCCCCGGAATGAGCAGTTCTTC.

This rearrangement joins TRBV18 to TRBJ2-5; 11 bases map to TRBD2. With 4 bases clipped from V and 12 bases from J, the junction kept 13 bases outside the gene matches. CDR3 length: 15 amino acids. Germline V CDR1 and CDR2: KGHSH, LQKENI. The DNA for the CDR3 is TGTGCCAGCTCACTTTGCGCGACTAGCGGGAATTGGGAGTACTTC. It codes for CASSLCATSGNWEYF. Drawing the rest from reference TRBV18 and TRBJ2-5, the complete variable domain is NAGVMQNPRHLVRRRGQEARLRCSPMKGHSHVYWYRQLPEEGLKFMVYLQKENIIDESGMPKERFSAEFPKEGPSILRIQQVVRGDSAAYFCASSLCATSGNWEYFGPGTRLLVL.

CDR3 DNA sequence: TGTGCCAGCAGCCCCTTAACGGGCAATCAGCCCCAGCATTTT. It specifies CASSPLTGNQPQHF. The rearrangement links TRBV6-5 to TRBJ1-5; D is ambiguous. V gave up 6 bases and J gave up 2 bases, with 11 bases separating them. From germline, CDR1 is MNHEY and CDR2 SVGAGI. The CDR3 loop spans 14 amino acids.

The J gene is TRBJ2-4, the V gene TRBV5-4; 16 bases are shared with TRBD2. Germline values: CDR1 SGHNT, CDR2 YYREEE (reference sequence). J was trimmed by 0 bases and V by 6 bases; bases with no gene match: 6. The CDR3 spans 18 residues. The CDR3 nucleotides read TGTGCCAGCACCCCGGGACTAGCGGGAGGGGGAGCCAAAAACATTCAGTACTTC. Its protein is CASTPGLAGGGAKNIQYF.

The chain joins TRBV18 to TRBJ2-3; TRBD2 might be the D (6 bases). The V gene lost 0 bases and the J gene lost 4 bases, with 17 bases spanning the gap. CDR1 KGHSH and CDR2 LQKENI come from the germline V gene. The CDR3 totals 17 residues. CDR3 bases: TGTGCCAGCTCACCACCTACTAGCTTAACAGTTGCAGATACGCAGTATTTT. It is translated as CASSPPTSLTVADTQYF.

V usage is TRBV6-5 and J usage is TRBJ1-1; 8 bases match TRBD1. Germline V gene data show CDR1 as MNHEY and CDR2 as SVGAGI. This CDR3 is 13 amino acids long. Losses at the gene ends were 2 bases for V and 8 bases for J; bases not matched to a gene: 4. The CDR3 region has the DNA TGTGCCAGCAGTTACCACCGGGACAGGGAAGCTTTCTTT. It specifies CASSYHRDREAFF.

This clone has just a few counts. This chain links TRBV4-3 with TRBJ2-7; tentatively, D is TRBD1 (8 bases). This CDR3 has 17 residues. Germline V lookup: CDR1 LGHNA, CDR2 YSLEER. V dropped 0 bases and J dropped 5 bases, with 20 bases sitting between them. The CDR3 is CASSQDGGGQGADEQYF. The CDR3, as DNA: TGCGCCAGCAGCCAAGATGGGGGGGGTCAGGGGGCCGACGAGCAGTACTTC.

This CDR3 reads CASSRNDGNSPLHF. The CDR3 DNA follows: TGTGCCAGCAGTCGAAATGACGGGAATTCACCCCTCCACTTT. This chain connects TRBV4-2 to TRBJ1-6; D call uncertain. From germline, CDR1 is LGHNA and CDR2 YNFKEQ. The V gene lost 6 bases and the J gene lost 7 bases, with 13 bases spanning the gap. The CDR3 sequence is 14 residues long.

This chain links TRBV12-2 with TRBJ2-1; the table's D gene call, TRBD2, was not cross checked with the DNA. TRBV12-2 represents a pseudogene. The CDR3 is made up of 14 amino acids. The CDR3: CASRLWEGCDEQFF. DNA for the CDR3: TGTGCAAGTCGCTTATGGGAGGGCTGCGATGAGCAGTTCTTC.

The chain employs TRBV5-6 and TRBJ1-1, with a possible D match to TRBD1 (6 bases). Per the germline V gene, CDR1 is SGHDT and CDR2 is YYEEEE. The CDR3 covers 17 residues. Trimming shortened V by 7 bases and J by 4 bases, and 26 bases separated the two germline ends. The CDR3 DNA sequence: TGTGCCAGCGGTCGAGGTGGGGGCTCATATTGTGCCACTGAAGCTTTCTTT. Protein: CASGRGGGSYCATEAFF. The full variable domain, in which reference TRBV5-6 and TRBJ1-1 provide the parts outside the CDR3, is DAGVTQSPTHLIKTRGQQVTLRCSPKSGHDTVSWYQQALGQGPQFIFQYYEEEERQRGNFPDRFSGHQFPNYSSELNVNALLLGDSALYLCASGRGGGSYCATEAFFGQGTRLTVV.

J is TRBJ1-2 and V is TRBV4-1, with D unresolved. The CDR3 has 14 residues. The ends were cut back, 0 bases at V and 4 bases at J, with 9 bases in the middle. Per the germline V gene, CDR1 is MGHRA and CDR2 is YSYEKL. This CDR3 reads CASSQDGSGYGYTF. CDR3 bases: TGCGCCAGCAGCCAAGACGGGTCTGGCTATGGCTACACCTTC.

As for this clone: Relative to the germline gene, one junction end is altered; a read error may explain this. The chain is built from TRBV7-9 and TRBJ2-5; D uncertain. Germline V lookup: CDR1 SEHNR, CDR2 FQNEAQ (reference sequence). This CDR3 is built from 12 residues. The CDR3 DNA sequence: TGTTCCAGCAGCTTCAGTCAAGAGACCCAGTACTTC. Its protein is CSSSFSQETQYF.

In its sample, this clone was seen once. The rearrangement uses TRBV7-2 and TRBJ1-5; D remains unclear. The CDR3 consists of 16 residues. Germline V gene lookup returns CDR1 SGHTA and CDR2 FQGNSA. Trimming cost V 3 bases and J 1 base, with 13 bases left between them. CDR3 DNA sequence: TGTGCCAGCAGCTTGGAACAGATTTTCAGCAATCAGCCCCAGCATTTT. Translating gives CASSLEQIFSNQPQHF.

The V gene is TRBV7-8, the J gene TRBJ2-1; TRBD1 matches 9 bases. The CDR3 runs 16 residues. Unmatched junction bases numbered 9, after V lost 5 bases and J lost 4 bases. The germline V gene has CDR1 SGHVS and CDR2 FQNEAQ. CDR3 bases: TGTGCCAGCAGCCCTGCGGACAGGGGCTCATACAATGAGCAGTTCTTC. Its protein is CASSPADRGSYNEQFF.

On this clone: At the DNA level, this CDR3 is encoded by other sequences in the same sample as well. The chain is built from TRBV15 and TRBJ1-5; possible D gene TRBD1, 6 bases. Trimming removed 0 bases at V and 4 bases at J, with 7 bases between. The germline V gene has CDR1 LNHNV and CDR2 YYDKDF (reference sequence). The CDR3 runs 14 residues. The CDR3 region has the DNA TGTGCCACCAGCAGAGAAGGGGGTAATCAGCCCCAGCATTTT. Translation: CATSREGGNQPQHF.

J is TRBJ1-1 and V is TRBV9, with 7 bases that match TRBD1. There are 13 residues in the CDR3. V dropped 3 bases and J dropped 8; count of bases not matched to a gene: 7. The germline gives CDR1 SGDLS, CDR2 YYNGEE. Written as DNA, the CDR3 is TGTGCCAGCAGCGCCGGACAGGAACGAGAAGCTTTCTTT. Its translation is CASSAGQEREAFF.

The chain joins TRBV27 to TRBJ2-4; TRBD1 might be the D (5 bases). CDR3 length: 13 residues. V shed 11 bases and J shed 2 bases, with 13 bases lying between them. Germline-derived CDR1 and CDR2 are MNHEY and SMNVEV (reference sequence). The CDR3 reads CARDQGSKNIQYF. The CDR3 bases are TGTGCCCGCGACCAGGGATCCAAAAACATTCAGTACTTC.

This chain links TRBV11-2 with TRBJ2-5; 11 nucleotides match TRBD2. Germline assignment: CDR1 SGHAT and CDR2 FQNNGV. Trimming at V came to 5 bases and at J to 1 base, leaving 12 bases not matched to a gene. The CDR3 is 18 amino acids. The CDR3 reads CASSPRKRLAGLQETQYF. CDR3 in DNA: TGTGCCAGCAGCCCAAGAAAACGACTAGCGGGGCTCCAAGAGACCCAGTACTTC.

The chain is built from TRBV19 and TRBJ2-1; the D is unclear. The CDR3 is 11 amino acids. Trimming removed 6 bases at V and 10 bases at J, with 10 bases between. Germline values: CDR1 LNHDA, CDR2 SQIVND (reference sequence). The CDR3: CASSPPPEQFF. In nucleotides, the CDR3 is TGTGCCAGTAGCCCCCCCCCGGAGCAGTTCTTC.

The chain recombines TRBV15 with TRBJ2-1; no firm D call. The CDR3 length is 16 residues. The germline V gene encodes CDR1 LNHNV and CDR2 YYDKDF (reference sequence). With 6 bases removed from V and 0 bases from J, the gap between germline ends came to 15 bases. The CDR3, as DNA: TGTGCCACCAGTACCGCGTGGGCCGTCTCCTACAATGAGCAGTTCTTC. Translation gives CATSTAWAVSYNEQFF. Variable domain in full (rest from reference TRBV15 and TRBJ2-1): DAMVIQNPRYQVTQFGKPVTLSCSQTLNHNVMYWYQQKSSQAPKLLFHYYDKDFNNEADTPDNFQSRRPNTSFCFLDIRSPGLGDTAMYLCATSTAWAVSYNEQFFGPGTRLTVL.

J is TRBJ2-2 and V is TRBV29-1; TRBD1 agrees at 8 bases. The germline V gene has CDR1 SQVTM and CDR2 ANQGSEA. The CDR3 totals 13 residues. V shed 5 bases, J shed 4 bases, and the junction held 3 bases outside the gene matches. The DNA for the CDR3 is TGCAGCGTTCAGGGGGCGCTCACCGGGGAGCTGTTTTTT. It translates to CSVQGALTGELFF.

In regard to this clone: An end of the junction differs from the germline gene, which may be a read error. This chain joins TRBV7-9 and TRBJ1-1, with 10 positions matching TRBD1. Germline V CDR1 and CDR2: SEHNR, FQNEAQ (reference sequence). The CDR3 extends over 16 amino acids. In nucleotides, the CDR3 is TGTTCCAGCAGCTTATGGACAGGGGGTAAGGGGGCTGAAGCTTTCTTT. Protein product: CSSSLWTGGKGAEAFF.